The 31 T cell receptor beta chains below come from one sample, sequenced in a study of blood T cell repertoires in COVID-19. Measured with immunoSEQ multiplex PCR; TCRdb has only the in-frame clones, and not every one. This sample has about 380,000 clones, with less than 90% found just once. The source material was PBMCs or T cells enriched from blood (not recorded which). Receptors originate from a woman between 25 and 40 years old who had recovered from COVID-19.

The chain carries TRBV5-1 and TRBJ2-7; D is possibly TRBD1 (6 bases). Germline CDR1 SGHRS, CDR2 YFSETQ. The CDR3 length is 13 residues. Trimming took off 4 bases at V and 6 bases at J, with 14 bases between the two ends. The CDR3 here is CASSQTQGSEQYF. The CDR3 DNA is TGCGCCAGCAGCCAAACACAGGGTTCCGAGCAGTACTTC.

This clone has just one count. V usage is TRBV4-2 and J usage is TRBJ2-1; TRBD2 is a possible D gene (6 bases). The V end lost 1 base, the J end lost 0 bases, and 13 bases lay between the germline ends. CDR3 length: 17 residues. The germline V gene encodes CDR1 LGHNA and CDR2 YNFKEQ. CDR3 sequence (DNA): TGTGCCAGCAGCCAAGCCCCCGGGGGTACCTCCTACAATGAGCAGTTCTTC. Encoded protein: CASSQAPGGTSYNEQFF.

The chain carries TRBV7-9 and TRBJ2-3; 9 bases map to TRBD2. Germline CDR1 SEHNR, CDR2 FQNEAQ (reference sequence). The CDR3 contains 16 residues. The trim removed 1 base at V and 0 bases at J, leaving 2 bases unmatched. The CDR3 DNA follows: TGTGCCAGCAGCTTAGGGCTAGCGGGGAGCACAGATACGCAGTATTTT. Residues: CASSLGLAGSTDTQYF.

The J gene is TRBJ2-5, the V gene TRBV9; 10 positions agree with TRBD2. This CDR3 spans 16 amino acids. V shed 0 bases and J 5 bases; nucleotides not matched to a gene: 7. Germline values: CDR1 SGDLS, CDR2 YYNGEE. CDR3 in amino acids: CASSVGSGGAPETQYF. The CDR3 DNA is TGTGCCAGCAGCGTAGGAAGCGGGGGGGCTCCCGAGACCCAGTACTTC.

The chain joins TRBV2 to TRBJ1-4; 8 nucleotides match TRBD1. Germline-derived CDR1 and CDR2 are SNHLY and FYNNEI. The CDR3 loop spans 14 amino acids. With V trimmed by 6 bases and J by 8 bases, 8 bases remained unmatched. CDR3 in amino acids: CASRWTGMGEKLFF. The CDR3 DNA reads as TGTGCCAGCAGATGGACAGGGATGGGCGAAAAACTGTTTTTT.

The rearrangement joins TRBV14 to TRBJ2-5, with 7 bases lining up with TRBD1. V was clipped by 2 bases and J by 3 bases; unmatched bases: 0. Germline CDR1 is SGHDN and CDR2 is FVKESK. This CDR3 comprises 13 residues. In DNA, the CDR3 is TGTGCCAGCAGCCAAACAGGGGAAGAGACCCAGTACTTC. Translation: CASSQTGEETQYF. Full variable domain (remainder filled in from reference TRBV14 and TRBJ2-5): EAGVTQFPSHSVIEKGQTVTLRCDPISGHDNLYWYRRVMGKEIKFLLHFVKESKQDESGMPNNRFLAERTGGTYSTLKVQPAELEDSGVYFCASSQTGEETQYFGPGTRLLVL.

This clone showed up just a few times. The chain employs TRBV7-3 and TRBJ2-2, with 8 bases aligning to TRBD1. Per germline, CDR1 SGHTA and CDR2 FQGTGA. J lost 4 bases, V lost 4 bases, and 2 bases had no gene match. There are 14 residues in the CDR3. CDR3 protein: CASSSGQATGELFF. The CDR3, as DNA: TGTGCCAGCAGCTCGGGACAGGCCACCGGGGAGCTGTTTTTT.

The chain has TRBV12-3 or TRBV12-4 and TRBJ1-2; D remains unclear. This CDR3 contains 13 residues. Trimming took off 6 bases at V and 8 bases at J, with 16 bases between the two ends. This chain's CDR3 is CASSRDFPGGYTF. The CDR3, as DNA: TGTGCCAGCAGCCGCGACTTTCCCGGGGGCTACACCTTC.

This rearrangement joins TRBV5-6 to TRBJ2-2; TRBD1 matches at 8 bases. The CDR3 runs to 15 residues. V shed 4 bases, J shed 3 bases, and the junction held 5 bases outside the gene matches. Germline CDR1 is SGHDT and CDR2 is YYEEEE. The CDR3 region has the DNA TGTGCCAGCAGCCGAACAGGGGGGCACACCGGGGAGCTGTTTTTT. Protein sequence: CASSRTGGHTGELFF.

The chain has TRBV30 and TRBJ2-1; the match to TRBD2 covers 12 bases. V was clipped by 2 bases and J by 1 base; unmatched bases: 9. Germline CDR1 is GTSNPN and CDR2 is SVGIG (reference sequence). CDR3 size: 18 residues. The CDR3 sequence is CAWSPRASGGESYNEQFF. In DNA form, the CDR3 reads TGTGCCTGGAGTCCAAGGGCTAGCGGGGGGGAATCCTACAATGAGCAGTTCTTC.

The chain recombines TRBV7-8 with TRBJ2-7; D possibly corresponds to TRBD1 (6 bases). The CDR3 extends over 13 amino acids. Germline CDR1 and CDR2: SGHVS and FQNEAQ. V was cut by 6 bases and J by 3 bases, with 12 bases left in between. CDR3 sequence reads: CASRGGQNYEQYF. For the CDR3, the DNA is TGTGCCAGCAGAGGCGGACAGAACTACGAGCAGTACTTC. Based on the CDR3 plus reference TRBV7-8 and TRBJ2-7, the full variable domain is GAGVSQSPRYKVAKRGQDVALRCDPISGHVSLFWYQQALGQGPEFLTYFQNEAQLDKSGLPSDRFFAERPEGSVSTLKIQRTQQEDSAVYLCASRGGQNYEQYFGPGTRLTVT.

This chain links TRBV7-6 with TRBJ1-5; D call uncertain. The V and J ends lost 1 base and 6 bases respectively, with 7 bases between them. Germline assignment: CDR1 SGHVS and CDR2 FNYEAQ. The CDR3 extends over 13 amino acids. Here the CDR3 reads CASSLGPAQPQHF. DNA for the CDR3: TGTGCCAGCAGCTTAGGGCCCGCTCAGCCCCAGCATTTT.

V and J are TRBV13 and TRBJ2-3; no definite D call. Germline CDR1 and CDR2: PRHDT and FYEKMQ (reference sequence). CDR3 length equals 14 residues. Trimming cost V 1 base and J 1 base, with 6 bases left between them. The CDR3 here is CASSLVARTDTQYF. The CDR3 DNA reads as TGTGCCAGCAGCTTAGTGGCACGCACAGATACGCAGTATTTT.

CDR3 nucleotides: TGTGCCAGCAGTTTAGCCGAGACAGGGGCCCAGCCCCAGCATTTT. Protein product: CASSLAETGAQPQHF. This sequence joins TRBV28 and TRBJ1-5; TRBD1 agrees at 8 bases. J was trimmed by 7 bases and V by 2 bases; bases with no gene match: 7. Germline V gene sequence: CDR1 MDHEN, CDR2 SYDVKM. The CDR3 spans 15 residues.

The rearrangement links TRBV28 to TRBJ1-2; 12 bases are shared with TRBD1. The V gene end was trimmed by 5 bases and the J gene end by 7 bases; junction bases not matched to a gene: 2. The CDR3 is 13 amino acids. The germline gives CDR1 MDHEN, CDR2 SYDVKM. In DNA, the CDR3 is TGTGCCAGCAGTCGGGACAGGGGGCTTGGCTACACCTTC. Translating gives CASSRDRGLGYTF.

The chain carries TRBV3-1 (or the pseudogene TRBV3-2) and TRBJ2-7; tentative D call: TRBD2 (7 bases). This CDR3 spans 17 amino acids. Germline V gene data show CDR1 as LGHDT and CDR2 as YNNKEL (reference sequence). V gave up 1 base and J gave up 3 bases, with 19 bases separating them. The CDR3: CASSQAYTGRAYYEQYF. CDR3 DNA: TGTGCCAGCAGCCAAGCTTATACAGGGAGGGCATACTACGAGCAGTACTTC.

The rearrangement uses TRBV7-8 and TRBJ1-4; 8 nucleotides match TRBD1. Germline V gives CDR1 SGHVS, CDR2 FQNEAQ. V dropped 5 bases and J dropped 5; count of bases not matched to a gene: 7. This CDR3 comprises 15 residues. CDR3 loop: CASSPRGQGNEKLFF. The CDR3 coding sequence is TGTGCCAGCAGCCCACGTGGACAGGGAAATGAAAAACTGTTTTTT.

V usage is TRBV4-1 and J usage is TRBJ2-7; 9 positions agree with TRBD2. CDR1 is MGHRA, CDR2 YSYEKL, per germline. There are 15 residues in the CDR3. The trim removed 0 bases at V and 4 bases at J, leaving 4 bases unmatched. The CDR3 loop reads CASSQEASGVYEQYF. The CDR3 DNA sequence: TGCGCCAGCAGCCAAGAGGCTAGCGGGGTGTACGAGCAGTACTTC.

The chain is built from TRBV11-2 and TRBJ2-7; 9 bases agree with TRBD1. The CDR3 extends over 14 amino acids. V lost 11 bases to trimming and J lost 4 bases; unmatched junction nucleotides: 12. CDR1 and CDR2 from the germline V gene are SGHAT and FQNNGV. CDR3 in amino acids: CAAGRQGVGYEQYF. The DNA for the CDR3 is TGTGCCGCAGGGAGACAGGGGGTAGGGTACGAGCAGTACTTC.

The J gene is TRBJ1-4, the V gene TRBV19, with 9 bases fitting TRBD1. CDR3 size: 15 residues. J gave up 5 bases and V 6 bases, and 7 bases lay outside the gene matches. Germline CDR1 LNHDA, CDR2 SQIVND (reference sequence). CDR3 nucleotides: TGTGCCAGTAGGGATCGCGGACAGGGGAATGAAAAACTGTTTTTT. Translating gives CASRDRGQGNEKLFF. The full variable domain, its missing parts supplied by reference TRBV19 and TRBJ1-4, is DGGITQSPKYLFRKEGQNVTLSCEQNLNHDAMYWYRQDPGQGLRLIYYSQIVNDFQKGDIAEGYSVSREKKESFPLTVTSAQKNPTAFYLCASRDRGQGNEKLFFGSGTQLSVL.

This sequence joins TRBV4-1 and TRBJ2-5, with 16 bases fitting TRBD2. With 3 bases clipped from V and 5 bases from J, the junction kept 6 bases outside the gene matches. Germline V gene lookup returns CDR1 MGHRA and CDR2 YSYEKL. The CDR3 totals 17 residues. The chain's CDR3 is CASSQKGLAGGPETQYF. The CDR3 DNA follows: TGCGCCAGCAGCCAGAAGGGACTAGCGGGAGGGCCGGAGACCCAGTACTTC.

The J gene is TRBJ1-3, the V gene TRBV4-1; the D is unclear. This CDR3 has 14 residues. V was pared by 6 bases and J by 2 bases, with 11 bases between. Germline V CDR1 and CDR2: MGHRA, YSYEKL. The CDR3, as DNA: TGCGCCAGCAGTACACTAGGGACTGGAAACACCATATATTTT. This translates into CASSTLGTGNTIYF.

The J gene is TRBJ1-5, the V gene TRBV4-1, with no clear D. Per germline, CDR1 MGHRA and CDR2 YSYEKL. Between the trimmed V and J ends, which lost 3 bases and 2 bases, there was a span of 2 bases. This CDR3 has 12 residues. Here the CDR3 DNA reads TGCGCCAGCAGCCACGGCAATCAGCCCCAGCATTTT. This gives the protein CASSHGNQPQHF.

The genes are TRBV1 and TRBJ2-1; the DNA was not compared with TRBD2, the D call given in the table. TRBV1 is described as a pseudogene. The length of the CDR3 is 14 residues. Here the CDR3 DNA reads TGCACCAGCAGCCCGGTCCCGGGAGGGCCTGAGCAGTTCTTC. Translating it yields CTSSPVPGGPEQFF.

The chain links TRBV29-1 to TRBJ2-1, with a weak D call TRBD1 (7 bases). This CDR3 spans 14 amino acids. Deletions cut 5 bases from V and 4 bases from J, with 15 bases between. Germline V CDR1 and CDR2: SQVTM, ANQGSEA. The CDR3 here is CSVRRDSDYNEQFF. The CDR3 DNA reads as TGCAGCGTTCGGAGGGACAGTGATTACAATGAGCAGTTCTTC.

The sample holds one count of this clone. The chain joins TRBV3-1 (or the pseudogene TRBV3-2) to TRBJ2-1; 10 bases are a match to TRBD1. The CDR3 has 16 residues. Looked up from germline, CDR1 is LGHDT and CDR2 is YNNKEL (reference sequence). The ends lost 0 bases at V and 7 bases at J; junction bases unmatched: 6. The CDR3 is CASSQDLGQGKNEQFF. In nucleotides, the CDR3 is TGTGCCAGCAGCCAAGATCTGGGACAGGGGAAGAATGAGCAGTTCTTC.

V is TRBV6-1 and J is TRBJ2-2; TRBD2 agrees at 12 bases. The V segment lost 6 bases and the J segment 3 bases; nucleotides outside the gene matches: 5. CDR1 and CDR2 from the germline V gene are MNHNS and SASEGT. The CDR3 sequence is 16 residues long. The CDR3 loop is CASSETSGGHTGELFF. CDR3 nucleotide sequence: TGTGCCAGCAGCGAAACTAGCGGGGGGCACACCGGGGAGCTGTTTTTT.

V and J are TRBV3-1 (or the pseudogene TRBV3-2) and TRBJ2-7; D is uncertain. V gave up 0 bases and J gave up 5 bases, with 5 bases separating them. In germline, CDR1 is LGHDT, CDR2 YNNKEL (reference sequence). The CDR3 sequence is 12 residues long. This chain's CDR3 is CASSQERNEQYF. The CDR3 DNA reads TGTGCCAGCAGCCAAGAGAGAAACGAGCAGTACTTC.

This rearrangement joins TRBV19 to TRBJ1-1; D is undetermined. The germline V and J ends were trimmed by 5 bases and 8 bases, with 6 bases remaining between them. The CDR3 totals 10 residues. CDR1 and CDR2 from the germline V gene are LNHDA and SQIVND (reference sequence). The chain's CDR3 is CASSGREAFF. For the CDR3, the DNA is TGTGCCAGTAGTGGGAGAGAAGCTTTCTTT.

The genes are TRBV13 and TRBJ1-1; D is perhaps TRBD1 (5 bases). The CDR3 is made up of 14 amino acids. V shed 2 bases and J shed 1 base, with 8 bases lying between them. Germline assignment: CDR1 PRHDT and CDR2 FYEKMQ (reference sequence). Here the CDR3 DNA reads TGTGCCAGCAGCTTATTCCAGGGGAACACTGAAGCTTTCTTT. Encoded protein: CASSLFQGNTEAFF.

This clone was detected only a few times. This chain joins TRBV5-1 and TRBJ2-7; perhaps TRBD1 as D (6 bases). Trimming shortened V by 0 bases and J by 1 base, and 11 bases separated the two germline ends. Germline V gene sequence: CDR1 SGHRS, CDR2 YFSETQ. There are 15 residues in the CDR3. CDR3 sequence: CASSLATGASYEQYF. The CDR3, as DNA: TGCGCCAGCAGCTTGGCGACAGGAGCTTCCTACGAGCAGTACTTC.